This TCR beta chain emerged from a study of metastatic and nonmetastatic thyroid tumors (dated by TCRdb to 2020 to 2022). With regard to the full study: For patients with malignant and with benign thyroid disease, the researchers compared repertoires between peripheral blood samples and tumor or nodule tissue samples. Study-wide findings and limitations: TCR beta diversity was reported as significantly higher in malignant tumors than in benign nodules, in both blood and tumor samples.

Regarding this clone: Its antigen is not yet known. It has no much larger one-base neighbor in the sample; base qualities were not kept.

The junction shows trimming of 0 bases on V and 2 bases on J, plus 6 bases between the germline ends. Sequences KGHDR (CDR1) and SFDVKD (CDR2) are obtained from the germline V gene. The CDR3 runs 14 amino acids, cysteine and phenylalanine included. Only the CDR3 DNA stays, 42 bases, in frame from base 1. Library prep was done by PCR. TCRdb lists the instrument as Illumina HiSeq 4000. High-throughput sequencing was used to profile the CDR3 region of the TCR beta-chain in every patient. Turning to the authors' computational methods: Drawing on CDR3 differences between clinicopathological groups, the researchers built a classifier meant to tell apart patients with distant-metastatic papillary thyroid cancer. The Shannon index was used to assess repertoire diversity, and the Morisita-Horn index was used to assess tumor-blood repertoire similarity. TCRdb applied fastp at Q25 and MiXCR to the public reads, then kept only in-frame beta chains. TCRdb, rather than the study authors, made the V and J calls. This sample has under 20,000 clones in its table, and 29% of those were observed once. The top ten clonotypes cover 13% of the sample.

No treatment had been received by any patient before thyroid surgery. Using T-cell receptor beta sequencing, the study looked back at clinical samples from patients collected from about 2011 to 2018. The clonotype originates from a female donor with papillary thyroid cancer or a benign thyroid nodule (not recorded which). Some clones in this sample may be carry-over from other donors' samples. The sequence joins TRBV24-1 to TRBJ2-5, with the D gene uncertain. The sequenced sample consisted of tumor tissue. In nucleotide form, the sequence is TGTGCCACCAGTGATTTGCAAGATCAAGAGACCCAGTACTTC. This translates into CATSDLQDQETQYF.